Each of the 8 T cell receptor beta chains below was sequenced from the same sample in a study of control samples from healthy donors and cancer patients. Using immunoSEQ multiplex PCR, the repertoire was profiled, and TCRdb retains in-frame clones only, with some absent. Of 150,000 to 200,000 clones listed, around 87% are singletons. The specimen sequenced was blood. These TCRs come from a woman in her fifties or sixties in good health.

The rearrangement joins TRBV28 to TRBJ1-2; D uncertain. The CDR3 sequence is 14 residues long. With 3 bases removed from V and 6 bases from J, the gap between germline ends came to 14 bases. Germline V CDR1 and CDR2: MDHEN, SYDVKM. CDR3 in amino acids: CASSFRTQKDGYTF. CDR3 nucleotides: TGTGCCAGCAGTTTCCGGACGCAGAAGGATGGCTACACCTTC.

Only a few counts were recorded for this clone. CDR3 in DNA: TGTGCCAGCAGTGGAGGATACTCGACAGGGGGCAATCAGCCCCAGCATTTT. Protein: CASSGGYSTGGNQPQHF. The chain has TRBV6-1 and TRBJ1-5, with TRBD1 identical over 8 bases. The CDR3 runs 17 residues. Unmatched junction bases numbered 10, after V lost 4 bases and J lost 2 bases. Germline CDR1 MNHNS, CDR2 SASEGT.

On this clone: At one end, the junction sequence differs from germline, possibly due to a read error. The chain uses TRBV19 and TRBJ1-2; D ambiguous. The germline V gene encodes CDR1 LNHDA and CDR2 SQIVND (reference sequence). The CDR3 is 13 amino acids. CDR3 in amino acids: CASRTRGNYSYTF. The CDR3, as DNA: TGTGCCAGTAGGACCCGTGGTAACTATAGCTACACCTTC.

This sequence joins TRBV5-6 and TRBJ1-4; D ambiguous. Germline values: CDR1 SGHDT, CDR2 YYEEEE. Trimming took 3 bases from V and 2 from J, leaving 14 bases between them. The CDR3 is made up of 16 amino acids. The CDR3 DNA follows: TGTGCCAGCAGCTCGCCGGGATGGGCTACTAATGAAAAACTGTTTTTT. Translating gives CASSSPGWATNEKLFF.

V gene TRBV14 combines with J gene TRBJ2-1; the D gene is possibly TRBD2 (6 bases). Germline assignment: CDR1 SGHDN and CDR2 FVKESK. The CDR3 has 13 residues. Trimming took 1 base from V and 10 from J, leaving 11 bases between them. In nucleotides, the CDR3 is TGTGCCAGCAGCCAAGGGGAGGTCCACGAGCAGTTCTTC. Translation gives CASSQGEVHEQFF.

The chain has TRBV2 and TRBJ2-1; D gene ambiguous. This CDR3 is built from 12 residues. CDR1 is SNHLY and CDR2 is FYNNEI in the germline V gene. V was shortened by 5 bases and J by 7 bases, with 9 bases between the two germline ends. CDR3 loop: CASSPSMNEQFF. In DNA, the CDR3 is TGTGCCAGCAGTCCATCTATGAATGAGCAGTTCTTC. Filled out from reference TRBV2 and TRBJ2-1, the complete variable domain reads EPEVTQTPSHQVTQMGQEVILRCVPISNHLYFYWYRQILGQKVEFLVSFYNNEISEKSEIFDDQFSVERPDGSNFTLKIRSTKLEDSAMYFCASSPSMNEQFFGPGTRLTVL.

This clone was counted a few times. The chain carries TRBV3-1 (or the pseudogene TRBV3-2) and TRBJ1-3; D unresolved. The CDR3 extends over 16 amino acids. The ends were cut back, 4 bases at V and 0 bases at J, with 13 bases in the middle. Germline lookup yields CDR1 LGHDT and CDR2 YNNKEL (reference sequence). CDR3: CASSPRGRLSGNTIYF. The CDR3 coding sequence is TGTGCCAGCAGCCCCCGAGGGAGGCTCTCTGGAAACACCATATATTTT.

V gene TRBV10-3 combines with J gene TRBJ1-2; D remains unclear. V was shortened by 7 bases and J by 2 bases, with 8 bases between the two germline ends. Germline CDR1 is ENHRY and CDR2 is SYGVKD. CDR3 length: 12 residues. CDR3 region: CAITAENYGYTF. CDR3 DNA: TGTGCCATCACGGCCGAAAACTATGGCTACACCTTC.